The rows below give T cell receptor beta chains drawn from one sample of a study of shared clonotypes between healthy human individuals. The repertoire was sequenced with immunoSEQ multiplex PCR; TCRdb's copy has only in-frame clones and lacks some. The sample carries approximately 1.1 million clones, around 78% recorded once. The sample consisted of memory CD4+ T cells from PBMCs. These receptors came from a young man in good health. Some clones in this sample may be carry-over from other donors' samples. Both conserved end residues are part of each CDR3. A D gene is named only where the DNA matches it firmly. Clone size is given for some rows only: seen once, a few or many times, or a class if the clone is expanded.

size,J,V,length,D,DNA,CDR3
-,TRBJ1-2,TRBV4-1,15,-,TGCGCCAGCAGCCCCACAGGGCGGGGGGCTTATGGCTACACCTTC,CASSPTGRGAYGYTF
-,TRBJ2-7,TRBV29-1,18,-,TGCAGCGTTGTTTCGCCTCAGAGGGGGCTAGCGGTCTTCTACGAGCAGTACTTC,CSVVSPQRGLAVFYEQYF
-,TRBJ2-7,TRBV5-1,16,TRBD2,TGCGCCAGCAGCCAGGAACCTAGCGGGAGTTCGTACGAGCAGTACTTC,CASSQEPSGSSYEQYF
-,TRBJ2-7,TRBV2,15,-,TGTGCCAGCAGTCCCCTTTCGGGGGCGCCGAGCGAGCAGTACTTC,CASSPLSGAPSEQYF
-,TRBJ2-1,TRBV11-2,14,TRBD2,TGTGCCAGCAGCTTAAGCGGGAGCTACAATGAGCAGTTCTTC,CASSLSGSYNEQFF
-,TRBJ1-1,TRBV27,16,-,TGTGCCAGCAGCATTATGACCGGAATCAGGGGTGCTGAAGCTTTCTTT,CASSIMTGIRGAEAFF
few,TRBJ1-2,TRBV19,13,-,TGTGCCAGTAGTTGGGGGGCACTCTATGGCTACACCTTC,CASSWGALYGYTF
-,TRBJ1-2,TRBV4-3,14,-,TGCGCCAGCAGCCAAGATCTTTCACAGAGGGGCTACACCTTC,CASSQDLSQRGYTF
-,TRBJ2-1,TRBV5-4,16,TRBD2,TGTGCCAGCAGCCTCGCTAGCGGGAGGATCTACAATGAGCAGTTCTTC,CASSLASGRIYNEQFF
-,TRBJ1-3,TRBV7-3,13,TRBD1,TGTGCCAGCAGCGATGGGACAGGGAACACCATATATTTT,CASSDGTGNTIYF
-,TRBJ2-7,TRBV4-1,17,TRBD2,TGCGCCAGCAGCCTTCGCCAGGATGGGGGGGAGGGCTACGAGCAGTACTTC,CASSLRQDGGEGYEQYF
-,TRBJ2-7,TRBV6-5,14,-,TGTGCCAGCAGCACTACAGGGCAGGCGGGGGAGCAGTACTTC,CASSTTGQAGEQYF
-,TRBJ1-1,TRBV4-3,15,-,TGCGCCAGCAGCCAAGCGGCGGATATGAAAGGTGAAGCTTTCTTT,CASSQAADMKGEAFF
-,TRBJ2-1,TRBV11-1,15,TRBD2,TGTGCCAGCAGCCCGACTAGCGGGAGTATGAATGAGCAGTTCTTC,CASSPTSGSMNEQFF
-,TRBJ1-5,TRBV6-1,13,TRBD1,TGTGCCAGCACCCGGGACAGGGTTCAGCCCCAGCATTTT,CASTRDRVQPQHF
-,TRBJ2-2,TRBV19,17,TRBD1,TGTGCCAGTAGTCTTCTCAGGACAGGGACAAACACCGGGGAGCTGTTTTTT,CASSLLRTGTNTGELFF
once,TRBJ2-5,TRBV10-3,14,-,TGTGCCATCAGTAACTCAGGGGGGCTGGGGGAGCAGTACTTC,CAISNSGGLGEQYF
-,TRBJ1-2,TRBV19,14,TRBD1,TGTGCCAGTAGTCCCTGGACAGGTAGAGAGGGCTACACCTTC,CASSPWTGREGYTF
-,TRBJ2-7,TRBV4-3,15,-,TGCGCCAGCAGCCAGGGGGTGGGAGACCCCTACGAGCAGTACTTC,CASSQGVGDPYEQYF
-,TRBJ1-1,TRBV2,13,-,TGTGCCAGCAGTGCACGAGAGAACACTGAAGCTTTCTTT,CASSARENTEAFF
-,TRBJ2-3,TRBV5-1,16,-,TGCGCCAGCAGCTCACGACTATTTACTAGCACAGATACGCAGTATTTT,CASSSRLFTSTDTQYF